The 17 T cell receptor beta chains in this list originate from one sample, sequenced in a study of CD8 T cells in Susac syndrome (dated by TCRdb to between 2018 and 2020). Libraries came from the immunoSEQ multiplex PCR assay. RNA was extracted with the RNeasy kit and about 0.5 to 1 ug was reverse transcribed using random hexamers. TCRdb trimmed public reads at Q25 via fastp, called clones via MiXCR and kept in-frame beta chains. Rows with a matching CDR3 protein are joined into one entry that keeps the most common DNA and genes. Counted in this sample were 130,000 or so distinct CDR3 sequences; around 86% of them appeared once. The ten biggest clones cover roughly 0.53% of the sample. The sample comprised CD8+ T cells from PBMCs. These TCRs come from a human donor with multiple sclerosis.

This clonotype was seen a handful of times. This chain's CDR3 is CASSPQGPSYEQYV. The CDR3 nucleotides read TGTGCCAGCAGTCCCCAGGGTCCTTCCTACGAGCAGTACGTC. The chain couples TRBV27 to TRBJ2-7; D may be TRBD1 (5 bases). The V gene's germline CDR1 is MNHEY and CDR2 SMNVEV (reference sequence). Trimming stripped 5 bases from V and 1 base from J, with 12 bases between. The CDR3 is 14 amino acids.

This chain connects TRBV7-2 to TRBJ1-2; 11 positions match TRBD1. CDR3 size: 16 residues. The ends lost 4 bases at V and 6 bases at J; junction bases unmatched: 10. Per the germline V gene, CDR1 is SGHTA and CDR2 is FQGNSA. CDR3 in amino acids: CASSSTRTGGENGYTF. The CDR3 nucleotides read TGTGCCAGCAGCTCCACTAGGACAGGGGGCGAGAATGGCTACACCTTC.

The rearrangement links TRBV27 to TRBJ2-5; D possibly corresponds to TRBD2 (6 bases). The ends were cut back, 3 bases at V and 3 bases at J, with 14 bases in the middle. Per germline, CDR1 MNHEY and CDR2 SMNVEV (reference sequence). This CDR3 is built from 15 residues. CDR3 protein: CASSLGGGLKETQYF. The CDR3 nucleotides read TGTGCCAGCAGTTTGGGGGGAGGACTAAAAGAGACCCAGTACTTC.

The rearrangement uses TRBV7-9 and TRBJ2-2; 8 nucleotides align to TRBD1. Germline V lookup: CDR1 SEHNR, CDR2 FQNEAQ (reference sequence). CDR3 size: 17 residues. The ends lost 5 bases at V and 4 bases at J; junction bases unmatched: 12. The CDR3 sequence: CASSRMKDRDFTGELFF. The CDR3, as DNA: TGTGCCAGCAGCAGGATGAAGGACAGGGACTTCACCGGGGAGCTGTTTTTT.

The genes are TRBV4-3 and TRBJ1-2, with TRBD1 matching 7 bases. CDR1 and CDR2 (germline): LGHNA, YSLEER. This CDR3 spans 15 amino acids. The V segment lost 4 bases and the J segment 5 bases; nucleotides outside the gene matches: 10. The CDR3 region has the DNA TGCGCCAGCAGCCCCGTACAGGGGTCGATTTATGGCTACACCTTC. Residues: CASSPVQGSIYGYTF.

The chain couples TRBV2 to TRBJ2-4; D unresolved. V lost 6 bases to trimming and J lost 0 bases, with 3 bases between them. Germline V CDR1 and CDR2: SNHLY, FYNNEI. This CDR3 region has 12 residues. CDR3: CASSGAKNIQYF. The CDR3 nucleotides read TGTGCCAGCAGCGGAGCCAAAAACATTCAGTACTTC.

This chain connects TRBV19 to TRBJ2-7; TRBD2 matches 12 bases. The CDR3 spans 15 residues. V lost 3 bases to trimming and J lost 5 bases; unmatched junction nucleotides: 5. Germline V gene sequence: CDR1 LNHDA, CDR2 SQIVND (reference sequence). The chain's CDR3 is CASSIGLAGLNEQYV. CDR3 nucleotide sequence: TGTGCCAGTAGTATCGGACTAGCGGGACTAAACGAGCAGTACGTC.

This clonotype came up a few times. J is TRBJ1-1 and V is TRBV19; unclear D gene. With 5 bases removed from V and 0 bases from J, the gap between germline ends came to 7 bases. The CDR3 covers 13 residues. Germline V CDR1 and CDR2: LNHDA, SQIVND (reference sequence). CDR3 in DNA: TGTGCCAGTAGTGCTACAGTGAACACTGAAGCTTTCTTT. Protein product: CASSATVNTEAFF.

The chain employs TRBV7-8 and TRBJ2-3; D call uncertain. Germline CDR1 SGHVS, CDR2 FQNEAQ. CDR3 length: 14 residues. V gave up 1 base and J gave up 2 bases, with 7 bases separating them. CDR3 region: CASSLVLNTDTQYF. The CDR3 DNA sequence: TGTGCCAGCAGCTTAGTGCTGAACACAGATACGCAGTATTTT.

The chain has TRBV7-9 and TRBJ2-7; 7 nucleotides align to TRBD2. Germline trimming cut 4 bases from V and 9 bases from J; bases unmatched to any gene: 6. CDR3 length: 12 residues. Germline V gene data show CDR1 as SEHNR and CDR2 as FQNEAQ (reference sequence). In DNA, the CDR3 is TGTGCCAGCAGCTGGGAGGGCTCGGGGCAGTACTTC. Amino acid sequence: CASSWEGSGQYF. Full variable domain (missing parts from reference TRBV7-9 and TRBJ2-7): DTGVSQNPRHKITKRGQNVTFRCDPISEHNRLYWYRQTLGQGPEFLTYFQNEAQLEKSRLLSDRFSAERPKGSFSTLEIQRTEQGDSAMYLCASSWEGSGQYFGPGTRLTVT.

This sequence joins TRBV12-3 or TRBV12-4 and TRBJ1-1; no definite D call. Trimming took off 8 bases at V and 5 bases at J, with 15 bases between the two ends. This CDR3 has 13 amino acids. The CDR3 reads CASPEGVGTEAFF. The CDR3 nucleotides read TGTGCCAGCCCCGAAGGAGTGGGGACTGAAGCTTTCTTT.

A note on this clonotype: One end of the junction is discordant with germline, which a read error may explain. This chain links TRBV3-1 with TRBJ1-1; D is ambiguous. This CDR3 has 14 amino acids. Germline V lookup: CDR1 LGHDT, CDR2 YNNKEL (reference sequence). CDR3 nucleotides: TGTGCCAGCAGCCAAGGGTTGGGAGAGTCTGAAGTTTTCTTT. As protein: CASSQGLGESEVFF.

V and J are TRBV30 and TRBJ1-5; no firm D call. The V end lost 2 bases, the J end lost 0 bases, and 17 bases lay between the germline ends. Germline CDR1 and CDR2: GTSNPN and SVGIG (reference sequence). The CDR3 runs 17 residues. In DNA form, the CDR3 reads TGTGCCTGGAGTCCCCCCGAGCAGGCGTATAGCAATCAGCCCCAGCATTTT. It specifies CAWSPPEQAYSNQPQHF. Full variable domain (missing parts from reference TRBV30 and TRBJ1-5): SQTIHQWPATLVQPVGSPLSLECTVEGTSNPNLYWYRQAAGRGLQLLFYSVGIGQISSEVPQNLSASRPQDRQFILSSKKLLLSDSGFYLCAWSPPEQAYSNQPQHFGDGTRLSIL.

The chain couples TRBV13 to TRBJ1-1; no reliable D call. V lost 5 bases to trimming and J lost 3 bases, with 10 bases between them. This CDR3 is 13 amino acids long. Germline V gene lookup returns CDR1 PRHDT and CDR2 FYEKMQ (reference sequence). This chain's CDR3 is CASSRPEDTEAFF. DNA for the CDR3: TGTGCCAGCAGCCGTCCTGAGGACACTGAAGCTTTCTTT.

This clonotype has only a few counts. The V call is TRBV7-6, the J call TRBJ2-2; D unclear. CDR1 and CDR2 (germline): SGHVS, FNYEAQ. The V and J ends lost 5 bases and 1 base respectively, with 14 bases between them. This CDR3 region has 16 residues. CDR3 in DNA: TGTGCCAGCAGCCTAGGGTCCTGGGGGAACACCGGGGAGCTGTTTTTT. Translation: CASSLGSWGNTGELFF. Together with reference TRBV7-6 and TRBJ2-2, the CDR3 gives the full variable domain: GAGVSQSPRYKVTKRGQDVALRCDPISGHVSLYWYRQALGQGPEFLTYFNYEAQQDKSGLPNDRFSAERPEGSISTLTIQRTEQRDSAMYRCASSLGSWGNTGELFFGEGSRLTVL.

The chain links TRBV20-1 to TRBJ2-7; 9 bases map to TRBD2. CDR1 is DFQATT and CDR2 is SNEGSKA in the germline V gene (reference sequence). The CDR3 loop spans 15 amino acids. Germline trimming cut 0 bases from V and 2 bases from J; bases unmatched to any gene: 5. The DNA for the CDR3 is TGCAGTGCTAGAGACATGGCTAGCGGGACCTACGAGCAGTACGTC. Translation gives CSARDMASGTYEQYV.

The chain has TRBV15 and TRBJ2-5; no clear D gene. Germline V gives CDR1 LNHNV, CDR2 YYDKDF (reference sequence). CDR3 length: 13 residues. Trimming removed 6 bases at V and 2 bases at J, with 10 bases between. The CDR3 loop is CATSLVEQETQYF. The CDR3 DNA sequence: TGTGCCACCAGTTTGGTGGAGCAAGAGACCCAGTACTTC.